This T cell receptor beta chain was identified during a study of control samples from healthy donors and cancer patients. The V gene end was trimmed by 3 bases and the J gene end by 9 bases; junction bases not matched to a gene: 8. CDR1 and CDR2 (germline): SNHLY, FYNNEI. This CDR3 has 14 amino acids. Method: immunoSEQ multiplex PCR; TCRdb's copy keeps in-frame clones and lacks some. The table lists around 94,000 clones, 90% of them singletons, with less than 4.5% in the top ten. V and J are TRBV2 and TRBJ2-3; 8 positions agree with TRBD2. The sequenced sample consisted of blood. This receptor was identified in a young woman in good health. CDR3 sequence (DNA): TGTGCCAGCAGTGATGGCATGACTAGCGCGACGCAGTATTTT. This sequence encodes CASSDGMTSATQYF.